This is a list of T cell receptor beta chains from one sample in a study of long-term antiretroviral therapy in people with HIV. Profiled with immunoSEQ multiplex PCR; TCRdb holds only in-frame clones, not every one. The sample lists over 30,000 clones; about 76% were seen once. Material: unsorted PBMCs, obtained 1.9 years after starting antiretroviral therapy. Source of these receptors: a man between 18 and 29 years old with HIV. CDR3s include the opening cysteine and the closing phenylalanine or tryptophan. D genes are given only for firm matches. The size of a clone is reported for some rows only, either as once, few or many, or as a class for expanded clones.

TRBV5-1,few,TRBJ2-2,TRBD1,TGCGCCAGCAGCTTTCCGGGACAGGGTGGCGGGGAGCTGTTTTTT,CASSFPGQGGGELFF
TRBV7-9,.,TRBJ1-2,TRBD1,TGTGCCAGCAGCCGACAGGGGGTGGGTGGCTACACCTTC,CASSRQGVGGYTF
TRBV2,.,TRBJ2-5,.,TGTGCCAGCAGTCGGGTCTCCGAGACCCAGTACTTC,CASSRVSETQYF
TRBV5-1,.,TRBJ1-4,TRBD1,TGCGCCAGCAGCCACAGGGGCTCTGCAACTAATGAAAAACTGTTTTTT,CASSHRGSATNEKLFF
TRBV5-1,once,TRBJ1-5,.,TGCGCCAGCAGCTTGGAGGGGCTGAGCAATCAGCCCCAGCATTTT,CASSLEGLSNQPQHF
TRBV11-2,.,TRBJ1-4,TRBD1,TGTGCCAGCAGCTCCACAGGGGCGGGCGGTAACGGTAATGAAAAACTGTTTTTT,CASSSTGAGGNGNEKLFF
TRBV7-3,.,TRBJ2-5,TRBD1,TGTGCCAGCAGCTTAGGCAGGGGGGAGACCCAGTACTTC,CASSLGRGETQYF
TRBV27,.,TRBJ1-6,TRBD1,TGTGCCAGCAGTTTCGGGACAGACAATTCACCCCTCCACTTT,CASSFGTDNSPLHF
TRBV11-2,.,TRBJ1-3,.,TGTGCCAGCAGCGATCATGACTCTGGAAACACCATATATTTT,CASSDHDSGNTIYF
TRBV7-9,.,TRBJ1-1,.,TGTGCCAGCAGCTTAGGGGACACGGGAGCTTTCTTT,CASSLGDTGAFF
TRBV7-9,.,TRBJ2-3,.,TGTGCCAGCAGCGAAGGACAGTCTAGCACAGATACGCAGTATTTT,CASSEGQSSTDTQYF
TRBV28,.,TRBJ1-2,.,TGTGCCAGCAGCCCTCTATGGGCCTCCTATGGCTACACCTTC,CASSPLWASYGYTF
TRBV2,.,TRBJ2-2,.,TGTGCCAGCAAGGAGGGGATCGGCGGGGAGCTGTTTTTT,CASKEGIGGELFF
TRBV1,few,TRBJ2-2,.,TGCACCAGCAGCCAATCAAGGAGGGTTCCGGGGGAGCTGTTTTTT,CTSSQSRRVPGELFF
TRBV20-1,few,TRBJ2-2,.,TGCAGTGTATGGTTCGGCGGGGAGCTGTTTTTT,CSVWFGGELFF
TRBV29-1,.,TRBJ2-1,TRBD1,TGCACCACTAGGGGGGACAGGGCTAACAATGAGCAGTTCTTC,CTTRGDRANNEQFF
TRBV6-1,.,TRBJ2-3,.,TGTGCCAGCAGTGAATTAGGGGCTCCTGGGTATACGCAGTATTTT,CASSELGAPGYTQYF
TRBV5-8,.,TRBJ2-3,.,TGTGCCAGCAGCTTTCCGGGGGAAACAGATACGCAGTATTTT,CASSFPGETDTQYF
TRBV6-1,.,TRBJ1-5,.,TGTGCCAGCACCGGTGGCAGCAATCAGCCCCAGCATTTT,CASTGGSNQPQHF
TRBV28,.,TRBJ1-3,.,TGTGCCAGCAGTTTCCAGGGTACTGGAAACACCATATATTTT,CASSFQGTGNTIYF
TRBV5-4,.,TRBJ2-2,TRBD1,TGTGCCAGCAGCTTGGACAGGGGGGCCACCGGGGAGCTGTTTTTT,CASSLDRGATGELFF
TRBV19,.,TRBJ1-5,.,TGTGCCAGCCAAGGCTGGAAGAGATCTAGGAATCAGCCCCAGCATTTT,CASQGWKRSRNQPQHF
TRBV5-4,.,TRBJ2-7,.,TGTGCCAGCAGGGGCGACAGAATCAGCTCCTACGAGCAGTACTTC,CASRGDRISSYEQYF
TRBV7-9,.,TRBJ2-4,.,TGTGCCAGCAGTTCTTGGGACAAAAACATTCAGTACTTC,CASSSWDKNIQYF
TRBV7-3,large,TRBJ1-1,.,TGTGCCAGCAGCTTTAGGGTGAACACTGAAGCTTTCTTT,CASSFRVNTEAFF
TRBV7-9,.,TRBJ1-1,.,TGTGCCAGCAGTGATATACGACGTGAAGCTTTCTTT,CASSDIRREAFF
TRBV11-2,.,TRBJ1-1,.,TGTGCCAGCAGCTTAGTGGACAGACCCCCCGAAGCTTTCTTT,CASSLVDRPPEAFF
TRBV5-1,few,TRBJ2-5,TRBD1,TGCGCCAGCACACCCGGAGGACAGGGGTGGGAAGAGACCCAGTACTTC,CASTPGGQGWEETQYF
TRBV2,.,TRBJ1-5,TRBD1,TGTGCCAGCACTGAACAGGGGTCGGATCAGCCCCAGCATTTT,CASTEQGSDQPQHF
TRBV6-6,.,TRBJ2-1,.,TGTGCCAGCAGTTACGGGGGCGATGAGCAGTTCTTC,CASSYGGDEQFF
TRBV2,.,TRBJ2-3,.,TGTGCCAGCGGACCACAGGGTTGGACAGATACGCAGTATTTT,CASGPQGWTDTQYF
TRBV7-2,.,TRBJ2-1,.,TGTGCCAGCAGCTTACTTGGGACGAACTACAATGAGCAGTTCTTC,CASSLLGTNYNEQFF
TRBV6-7,.,TRBJ2-7,.,TGTGCCAGCACCCCAGCCTGGGAGGAGTGCGGCGAGCAGTACTTC,CASTPAWEECGEQYF
TRBV6-1,few,TRBJ1-2,.,TGTGCCAGCACTCCAAGGGGGATGAGATATGGCTACACCTTC,CASTPRGMRYGYTF
TRBV5-1,.,TRBJ2-1,TRBD2,TGCGCCAGCAGACTAGCGGGGACGTCCTACAATGAGCAGTTCTTC,CASRLAGTSYNEQFF
TRBV28,.,TRBJ2-2,.,TGTGCCAGCAGTTTAGATTATACCGGGGAGCTGTTTTTT,CASSLDYTGELFF
TRBV6-5,.,TRBJ2-7,.,TGTGCCAGCAGTTACTCGGTAACAGGAGGGTCCTACGAGCAGTACTTC,CASSYSVTGGSYEQYF